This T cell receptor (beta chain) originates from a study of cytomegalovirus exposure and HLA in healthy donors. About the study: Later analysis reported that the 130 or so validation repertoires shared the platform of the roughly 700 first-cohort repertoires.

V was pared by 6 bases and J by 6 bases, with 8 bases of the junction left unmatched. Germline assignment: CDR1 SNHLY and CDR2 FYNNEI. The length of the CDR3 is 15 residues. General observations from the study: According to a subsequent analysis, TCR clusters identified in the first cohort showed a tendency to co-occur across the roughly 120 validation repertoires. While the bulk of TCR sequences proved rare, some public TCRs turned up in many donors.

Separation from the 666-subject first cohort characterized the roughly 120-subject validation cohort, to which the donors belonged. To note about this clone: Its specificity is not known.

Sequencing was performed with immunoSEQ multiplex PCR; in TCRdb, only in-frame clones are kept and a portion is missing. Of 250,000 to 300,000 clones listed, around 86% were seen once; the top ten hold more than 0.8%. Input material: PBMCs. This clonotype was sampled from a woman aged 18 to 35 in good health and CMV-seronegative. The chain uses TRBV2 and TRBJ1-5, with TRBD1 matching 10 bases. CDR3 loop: CASRVGQGGSQPQHF. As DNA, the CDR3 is TGTGCCAGCAGGGTCGGACAGGGGGGGAGTCAGCCCCAGCATTTT.